These T cell receptor beta chains were read from a single sample in a study of beta chain features in type 1 diabetes. The method was immunoSEQ multiplex PCR; TCRdb's version includes in-frame clones alone and lacks a portion of them. The sample carries 90,000 to 110,000 clones, approximately 39% recorded once. The specimen sequenced was stem cell memory CD4+ T cells from blood. The receptors here all came from a woman aged 18-35 years in good health. Both conserved end residues are part of each CDR3. A D gene is named only where the DNA matches it firmly. Only some rows state a clone size, as once, few, many or a class for expanded clones.

>once|TRBD1|TRBV7-9|TRBJ2-5
CASSFSGGTGETQYF
TGTGCCAGCAGCTTTTCAGGCGGGACAGGGGAGACCCAGTACTTC
>few|TRBD2|TRBV5-4|TRBJ2-1
CASSAGLADNEQFF
TGTGCCAGCAGCGCAGGACTAGCGGACAATGAGCAGTTCTTC
>few|.|TRBV7-8|TRBJ2-2
CASSLDELTGELFF
TGTGCCAGCAGCTTAGATGAACTCACCGGGGAGCTGTTTTTT
>.|TRBD2|TRBV27|TRBJ2-1
CASSIAGTIDSYNEQFF
TGTGCCAGCAGTATAGCGGGCACTATCGACTCCTACAATGAGCAGTTCTTC
>few|TRBD1|TRBV23-1|TRBJ1-1
CASLLQGARIAEAFF
TGCGCCAGTCTACTACAGGGGGCGAGGATAGCTGAAGCTTTCTTT
>.|TRBD1|TRBV4-2|TRBJ1-4
CASSPYRDRNEKLFF
TGTGCCAGCAGCCCGTACAGGGACAGGAATGAAAAACTGTTTTTT
>.|TRBD1|TRBV28|TRBJ1-2
CASSPQPGRGTNYGYTF
TGTGCCAGCAGCCCCCAACCGGGCAGGGGGACTAACTATGGCTACACCTTC
>.|TRBD1|TRBV9|TRBJ2-6
CASSSRTGGKGANVLTF
TGTGCCAGCAGCTCCAGGACAGGGGGCAAAGGGGCCAACGTCCTGACTTTC
>few|TRBD1|TRBV7-2|TRBJ2-5
CASSLGPGGNQETQYF
TGTGCCAGCAGCTTAGGACCAGGGGGCAACCAAGAGACCCAGTACTTC
>few|.|TRBV7-9|TRBJ2-3
CASSRLGGTDTQYF
TGTGCCAGCAGCCGACTCGGCGGCACAGATACGCAGTATTTT
>.|TRBD1|TRBV7-2|TRBJ2-4
CASSLGQGLAKNIQYF
TGTGCCAGCAGCTTAGGACAGGGGCTAGCCAAAAACATTCAGTACTTC
>few|.|TRBV7-9|TRBJ2-7
CASSFGSAEQYF
TGTGCCAGCAGCTTCGGGAGTGCCGAGCAGTACTTC
>.|.|TRBV7-9|TRBJ1-2
CASSSPTGSYGYTF
TGTGCCAGCAGCTCGCCCACGGGGTCCTATGGCTACACCTTC
>.|.|TRBV5-1|TRBJ2-7
CASSLDGISYEQYF
TGCGCCAGCAGCTTGGACGGTATTTCCTACGAGCAGTACTTC
>.|TRBD1|TRBV27|TRBJ2-4
CASSSPDRGNIQYF
TGTGCCAGCAGTTCCCCGGACAGGGGGAACATTCAGTACTTC
>.|TRBD2|TRBV5-4|TRBJ2-3
CASSSGGGRSTDTQYF
TGTGCCAGCAGCTCGGGAGGGGGGCGAAGCACAGATACGCAGTATTTT
>few|.|TRBV27|TRBJ2-7
CASSLSSRAIPYEQYF
TGTGCCAGCAGTTTATCGAGCAGGGCTATTCCCTACGAGCAGTACTTC
>few|.|TRBV27|TRBJ2-7
CATSRPGGNEQYF
TGTGCCACCTCCCGCCCCGGAGGGAACGAGCAGTACTTC
>.|TRBD2|TRBV9|TRBJ2-3
CASSVAPAGVYPDTQYF
TGTGCCAGCAGCGTAGCCCCAGCGGGAGTCTATCCAGATACGCAGTATTTT
>.|.|TRBV21-1|TRBJ2-7
CASSKGGDRVYYEQYF
TGTGCCAGCAGCAAAGGAGGGGACAGGGTCTACTACGAGCAGTACTTC
>.|TRBD2|TRBV28|TRBJ2-3
CASSSMRGLAGDKDTQYF
TGTGCCAGCAGTTCCATGCGGGGACTAGCGGGAGACAAGGATACGCAGTATTTT
>.|TRBD2|TRBV7-2|TRBJ2-6
CASSLGWREGRGANVLTF
TGTGCCAGCAGCTTAGGGTGGCGGGAGGGCCGTGGGGCCAACGTCCTGACTTTC
>few|.|TRBV28|TRBJ2-7
CASSLRDRFDDEQYF
TGTGCCAGCAGTCTACGCGACAGGTTTGACGACGAGCAGTACTTC
>.|TRBD1|TRBV7-9|TRBJ2-7
CASSKGTVEQYF
TGTGCCAGCAGCAAGGGGACAGTCGAGCAGTACTTC
>.|TRBD2|TRBV18|TRBJ2-5
CASSPGLAGGGETQYF
TGTGCCAGCTCACCCGGACTAGCGGGAGGAGGAGAGACCCAGTACTTC
>.|TRBD2|TRBV4-2|TRBJ2-2
CASSIGSGSLTGELFF
TGTGCCAGCAGCATTGGGAGCGGGAGCCTCACCGGGGAGCTGTTTTTT
>.|.|TRBV10-3|TRBJ2-5
CAIKDGGVETQYF
TGTGCCATCAAAGACGGGGGAGTGGAGACCCAGTACTTC
>.|.|TRBV30|TRBJ2-1
CAWRGRLGEQFF
TGTGCCTGGAGGGGGAGACTGGGTGAGCAGTTCTTC
>.|TRBD2|TRBV15|TRBJ2-1
CATSRDRGRFQTSGRFSYNEQFF
TGTGCCACCAGCAGAGACAGGGGAAGGTTCCAGACTAGCGGGAGGTTCTCCTACAATGAGCAGTTCTTC
>.|.|TRBV7-2|TRBJ2-5
CASSLAGRVKETQYF
TGTGCCAGCAGCTTAGCTGGGCGGGTTAAAGAGACCCAGTACTTC
>once|.|TRBV30|TRBJ1-4
CAWSVGGREKLFF
TGTGCCTGGAGTGTAGGGGGACGGGAAAAACTGTTTTTT
>few|.|TRBV5-6|TRBJ2-1
CASRLLGATYNEQFF
TGTGCCAGCAGACTGTTAGGGGCGACCTACAATGAGCAGTTCTTC